The 23 T cell receptor beta chains below come from one sample, sequenced in a study of T cell repertoires in cytomegalovirus infection. A single record per CDR3 protein comes from TCRdb applying MiXCR to the reads. The sample has 600,000 to 800,000 distinct CDR3 sequences; 24% are singletons. The sample was CD8+ T cells from PBMCs. The receptor source for this set is a human donor in good health (CMV status not recorded). Some clones in this sample may be carry-over from other donors' samples.

As DNA, the CDR3 is TGCAGTGCTAGAGATCGGGGTGCCTACGAGCAGTACGTC. Protein: CSARDRGAYEQYV. This chain connects TRBV20-1 to TRBJ2-7; TRBD2 might be the D (5 bases). CDR3 length equals 13 residues. Germline loops: CDR1 DFQATT, CDR2 SNEGSKA (reference sequence). Trimming took off 0 bases at V and 2 bases at J, with 8 bases between the two ends.

The rearrangement joins TRBV6-2 or TRBV6-3 to TRBJ2-2, with D possibly TRBD2 on 5 matching bases. V dropped 2 bases and J dropped 2 bases, with 12 bases sitting between them. The germline CDR1 and CDR2 sequences are MNHEY and SVGEGT. This CDR3 contains 16 residues. CDR3: CASSYVWTDNTGELFF. CDR3 DNA: TGTGCCAGCAGTTACGTATGGACTGACAACACCGGGGAGCTGTTTTTT.

In its sample, this clonotype was seen many times. The chain employs TRBV24-1 and TRBJ2-5; TRBD1 matches at 7 bases. Germline assignment: CDR1 KGHDR and CDR2 SFDVKD. This CDR3 is built from 16 residues. V lost 3 bases, J lost 1 base, and 7 bases stayed unmatched. The CDR3 here is CATSDPKGQSQETQYF. The DNA of the CDR3 is TGTGCCACCAGTGATCCGAAGGGACAGTCCCAAGAGACCCAGTACTTC.

This clonotype was recorded many times. The V and J genes are TRBV7-9 and TRBJ1-2; possible D gene TRBD1, 5 bases. The germline V gene has CDR1 SEHNR and CDR2 FQNEAQ (reference sequence). The CDR3 consists of 14 residues. V shed 0 bases and J shed 2 bases, with 7 bases lying between them. This CDR3 is CASSLAGENYGYTF. The CDR3 DNA sequence: TGTGCCAGCAGCTTAGCGGGGGAGAACTATGGCTACACCTTC.

The gene calls are TRBV29-1 and TRBJ2-5; no definite D call. The CDR3 runs to 13 residues. Germline V gene sequence: CDR1 SQVTM, CDR2 ANQGSEA. V lost 2 bases and J 0 bases, leaving 7 bases between the germline ends. The CDR3 is CSVEPRDQETQYF. For the CDR3, the DNA is TGCAGCGTTGAACCCCGGGACCAAGAGACCCAGTACTTC.

This clonotype was seen repeatedly, ten times or more. The V gene is TRBV7-9, the J gene TRBJ2-3; D tentatively fits TRBD1 or TRBD2 (6 bases each). V gave up 5 bases and J gave up 2 bases, with 20 bases separating them. Germline CDR1 and CDR2: SEHNR and FQNEAQ (reference sequence). This CDR3 spans 17 amino acids. CDR3 residues: CASSGVSAGGYTDTQYF. DNA of the CDR3: TGTGCCAGCAGCGGAGTTTCGGCCGGGGGCTACACAGATACGCAGTATTTT.

The chain links TRBV29-1 to TRBJ1-3, with D possibly matching TRBD1 (5 bases). Trimming removed 4 bases at V and 4 bases at J, with 14 bases between. Germline V gene sequence: CDR1 SQVTM, CDR2 ANQGSEA. CDR3 length: 14 residues. The CDR3 sequence: CSVVGGYSGNTIYF. Here the CDR3 DNA reads TGCAGCGTTGTTGGGGGTTATTCCGGAAACACCATATATTTT.

This clonotype showed up just a few times. The chain is built from TRBV6-6 and TRBJ2-7; TRBD1 might be the D (5 bases). The germline gives CDR1 MNHNY, CDR2 SVGAGI (reference sequence). The V gene lost 2 bases and the J gene lost 1 base, with 12 bases spanning the gap. The CDR3 is 15 amino acids. CDR3 in amino acids: CASSYGAESSYEQYF. The CDR3 DNA reads TGTGCCAGCAGTTACGGGGCAGAATCATCCTACGAGCAGTACTTC.

The chain recombines TRBV20-1 with TRBJ1-5; 9 nucleotides align to TRBD1. Germline-derived CDR1 and CDR2 are DFQATT and SNEGSKA (reference sequence). The length of the CDR3 is 14 residues. The trim removed 4 bases at V and 6 bases at J, leaving 7 bases unmatched. The CDR3 is CSATGTGFFQPQHF. CDR3 bases: TGCAGTGCTACCGGGACAGGGTTTTTTCAGCCCCAGCATTTT.

The genes are TRBV29-1 and TRBJ2-3; TRBD2 matches at 11 bases. This CDR3 contains 15 residues. Germline CDR1 and CDR2: SQVTM and ANQGSEA. J lost 3 bases, V lost 1 base, and 3 bases had no gene match. DNA of the CDR3: TGCAGCGTTGAAGTTAGCGGGGGGGTGACAGATACGCAGTATTTT. Residues: CSVEVSGGVTDTQYF.

In its sample, this clonotype was seen a few times. The V gene is TRBV19, the J gene TRBJ1-5; TRBD1 matches 9 bases. The CDR3 is 15 amino acids. Germline trimming cut 6 bases from V and 7 bases from J; bases unmatched to any gene: 10. Germline V CDR1 and CDR2: LNHDA, SQIVND (reference sequence). The CDR3 region has the DNA TGTGCCAGTAGCAAAACAGGGGGCGCTGACCAGCCCCAGCATTTT. Its translation is CASSKTGGADQPQHF.

Many counts were recorded for this clonotype. This chain uses TRBV7-9 with TRBJ1-2; a weak D match, TRBD1 (6 bases). The CDR3 is 14 residues long. CDR1 is SEHNR and CDR2 is FQNEAQ in the germline V gene (reference sequence). V shed 6 bases and J shed 0 bases, with 11 bases lying between them. As DNA, the CDR3 is TGTGCCAGCAGGTCCGGGACACCTAACTATGGCTACACCTTC. Protein: CASRSGTPNYGYTF.

This clonotype showed up many times. V and J are TRBV7-9 and TRBJ2-2; D assignment may be TRBD1 or TRBD2 (6 bases each). Germline V CDR1 and CDR2: SEHNR, FQNEAQ (reference sequence). Trimming removed 5 bases from V and 0 bases from J, with 16 bases in between. The length of the CDR3 is 17 residues. In DNA form, the CDR3 reads TGTGCCAGCAGCCCTCGGGGAGGACAGACGAACACCGGGGAGCTGTTTTTT. Encoded protein: CASSPRGGQTNTGELFF.

The genes are TRBV29-1 and TRBJ2-7, with D perhaps TRBD1 or TRBD2 (5 bases each). The CDR3 spans 14 residues. Germline CDR1 and CDR2: SQVTM and ANQGSEA. Trimming cost V 6 bases and J 2 bases, with 17 bases left between them. The CDR3 here is CSVDLLGHTYEQYF. CDR3 nucleotide sequence: TGCAGCGTGGACTTACTCGGACACACCTACGAGCAGTACTTC.

The chain joins TRBV4-2 to TRBJ1-5, with TRBD1 as a possible D gene (5 bases). V was clipped by 1 base and J by 3 bases, with 31 bases between them. The CDR3 consists of 22 residues. Germline V gives CDR1 LGHNA, CDR2 YNFKEQ. The CDR3 DNA is TGTGCCAGCAGCCAAGGAGGGGCAAGGCAGTTTGCTCCTGCGCCGGACAATCAGCCCCAGCATTTT. Its translation is CASSQGGARQFAPAPDNQPQHF.

The chain carries TRBV7-9 and TRBJ1-1; TRBD1 matches at 9 bases. The CDR3 is made up of 19 amino acids. Germline V lookup: CDR1 SEHNR, CDR2 FQNEAQ (reference sequence). V trimming: 5 bases; J trimming: 2 bases; junction bases outside the gene matches: 18. CDR3 residues: CASSIVVGVGTGLNTEAFF. For the CDR3, the DNA is TGTGCCAGCAGCATAGTAGTCGGGGTTGGGACAGGGTTAAACACTGAAGCTTTCTTT.

Points on this clonotype: A read error is possible here, since a much larger clone lies one base away. J is TRBJ2-5 and V is TRBV7-6; D gene uncertain. The DNA end favors TRBJ2-1, so the J call may be wrong. Germline V gives CDR1 SGHVS, CDR2 FNYEAQ. CDR3 length: 16 residues. The CDR3 loop reads CASTPTNGQIEETQFF. In DNA, the CDR3 is TGTGCCAGCACCCCTACGAACGGGCAAATAGAAGAGACCCAGTTCTTC.

This rearrangement joins TRBV6-5 to TRBJ1-5; D perhaps matches TRBD1 (6 bases). Trimming cost V 6 bases and J 7 bases, with 13 bases left between them. The CDR3 is made up of 13 amino acids. In germline, CDR1 is MNHEY, CDR2 SVGAGI. CDR3: CASSPGEEQPQHF. As DNA, the CDR3 is TGTGCCAGCAGCCCAGGGGAGGAACAGCCCCAGCATTTT.

V is TRBV28 and J is TRBJ2-7, with TRBD1 as a possible D gene (5 bases). CDR1 is MDHEN and CDR2 is SYDVKM in the germline V gene. This CDR3 spans 15 amino acids. CDR3 DNA: TGTGCCAACAGTTCACTGAAACAGGTGACGGGCGAGCAGTACGTC. It translates to CANSSLKQVTGEQYV.

This clonotype came up a few times. The V call is TRBV15, the J call TRBJ1-2, with D possibly TRBD1 on 5 matching bases. Germline CDR1 LNHNV, CDR2 YYDKDF (reference sequence). The CDR3 length is 13 residues. V was trimmed by 6 bases and J by 3 bases, leaving 11 bases between them. CDR3 in amino acids: CATRGGGDYGYTF. Written as DNA, the CDR3 is TGTGCCACCAGAGGAGGAGGGGACTATGGCTACACCTTC.

This clonotype appeared many times. V and J are TRBV6-1 and TRBJ1-1; no reliable D call. Germline V gene lookup returns CDR1 MNHNS and CDR2 SASEGT. Trimming stripped 3 bases from V and 4 bases from J, with 15 bases between. This CDR3 has 15 amino acids. The CDR3 is CASSDQLGSGTEAFF. The CDR3 nucleotides read TGTGCCAGCAGTGATCAGTTGGGTAGCGGCACTGAAGCTTTCTTT.

The rearrangement uses TRBV28 and TRBJ1-2; TRBD1 matches 8 bases. The germline V gene encodes CDR1 MDHEN and CDR2 SYDVKM. This CDR3 is 16 amino acids long. Germline trimming cut 3 bases from V and 4 bases from J; bases unmatched to any gene: 10. CDR3 DNA: TGTGCCAGCAGTTTCAGTTTCCGGACAGGGACCTATGGCTACACCTTC. Encoded protein: CASSFSFRTGTYGYTF.

This clonotype was detected only a few times. This chain uses TRBV7-9 with TRBJ1-2; D remains unclear. The germline V gene encodes CDR1 SEHNR and CDR2 FQNEAQ (reference sequence). The V end was cut by 1 base, the J end by 0 bases, with 9 bases between. The CDR3 is 15 amino acids. In DNA, the CDR3 is TGTGCCAGCAGCTTAGACTCTGGGACTAACTATGGCTACACCTTC. Residues: CASSLDSGTNYGYTF.